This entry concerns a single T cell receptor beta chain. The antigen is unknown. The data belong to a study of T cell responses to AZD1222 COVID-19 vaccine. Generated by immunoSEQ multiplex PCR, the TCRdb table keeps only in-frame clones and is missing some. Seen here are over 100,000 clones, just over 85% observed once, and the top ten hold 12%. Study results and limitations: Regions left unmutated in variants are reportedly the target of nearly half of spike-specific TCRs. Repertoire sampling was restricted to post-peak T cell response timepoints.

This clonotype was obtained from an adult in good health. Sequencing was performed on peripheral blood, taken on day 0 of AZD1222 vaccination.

Here the CDR3 DNA reads TGTGCCAGCAGCTCGGAAGGAAACTATGGCTACACCTTC. As protein: CASSSEGNYGYTF. This rearrangement joins TRBV7-9 to TRBJ1-2; unclear D gene. Germline V lookup: CDR1 SEHNR, CDR2 FQNEAQ (reference sequence). The length of the CDR3 is 13 residues. The V end lost 4 bases, the J end lost 2 bases, and 8 bases lay between the germline ends. Full variable domain (outside the CDR3, taken from reference TRBV7-9 and TRBJ1-2): DTGVSQNPRHKITKRGQNVTFRCDPISEHNRLYWYRQTLGQGPEFLTYFQNEAQLEKSRLLSDRFSAERPKGSFSTLEIQRTEQGDSAMYLCASSSEGNYGYTFGSGTRLTVV.